This T cell receptor beta chain is from a study of blood T cell repertoires in COVID-19. Study context: Researchers got acute and convalescent COVID-19 samples from the United States, Italy and Spain. PBMCs, B-cell-depleted T cells, or T cells were the source of the cDNA or gDNA that made up the material.

V lost 2 bases and J 0 bases, leaving 11 bases between the germline ends. This CDR3 comprises 16 residues. Per germline, CDR1 MNHNS and CDR2 SASEGT. In the original workflow: Reference gene primer amplification gave nucleated cell count estimates. Using immunoSEQ multiplex PCR, the repertoire was profiled, and TCRdb retains in-frame clones only, with some absent. The D gene and trimming were derived from the DNA, and the V and J assignments and clone size from that table. The sample holds around 180,000 clones, around 85% seen once. Material for sequencing was peripheral blood. The sequence was collected from a man in his 60s with acute or convalescent COVID-19. The V gene is TRBV6-1, the J gene TRBJ2-1; tentatively, D is TRBD1 (5 bases). The CDR3 loop is CASSERGHSSYNEQFF. In DNA, the CDR3 is TGTGCCAGCAGTGAAAGGGGCCACAGCTCCTACAATGAGCAGTTCTTC.